These 6 T cell receptor beta chains were all obtained from the same sample, sequenced in a study of cytomegalovirus exposure and HLA in healthy donors. 13 Jbeta primers and 60 Vbeta primers were used for the PCR. The method was immunoSEQ multiplex PCR; TCRdb's version includes in-frame clones alone and lacks a portion of them. This table holds 150,000 to 200,000 clones, about 80% found once. The sample was PBMCs. These receptors originate from a woman aged 45-59 years in good health and CMV-seronegative.

As regards this clone: Other DNA sequences in this sample translate to the same CDR3. The CDR3 DNA is TGTGCCAGCAGCCCTTCCCGACTAGCTCGCACAGATACGCAGTATTTT. Protein sequence: CASSPSRLARTDTQYF. The rearrangement links TRBV14 to TRBJ2-3; 7 bases fit TRBD2. The J segment lost 1 base and the V segment lost 4 bases, leaving 8 bases of the junction unmatched. The germline gives CDR1 SGHDN, CDR2 FVKESK. This CDR3 is built from 16 residues.

A remark on this clone: One junction end does not reproduce the germline sequence, and a read error may be involved. This chain links TRBV5-1 with TRBJ2-5, with TRBD1 identical over 8 bases. The CDR3 loop spans 15 amino acids. Germline CDR1 SGHRS, CDR2 YFSETQ. The CDR3 bases are TGCGCCGGCAGCTTTTCAGGGGGCGAACAAGAGACCCAGTACTTC. The encoded protein is CAGSFSGGEQETQYF.

This clone showed up just once. The V and J genes are TRBV5-6 and TRBJ2-2; perhaps TRBD1 as D (6 bases). The V end was cut by 4 bases, the J end by 0 bases, with 16 bases between. This CDR3 has 17 residues. Germline-derived CDR1 and CDR2 are SGHDT and YYEEEE. The CDR3 reads CASSPDIGQTNTGELFF. For the CDR3, the DNA is TGTGCCAGCAGCCCGGACATCGGACAGACGAACACCGGGGAGCTGTTTTTT.

The chain links TRBV2 to TRBJ1-5; possibly TRBD1 for D (6 bases). Between the trimmed V and J ends, which lost 6 bases and 7 bases, there was a span of 13 bases. CDR1 SNHLY and CDR2 FYNNEI come from the germline V gene. The CDR3 sequence is 13 residues long. The CDR3 DNA follows: TGTGCCAGCAGAGAGCAAACAGGGCAGCCCCAGCATTTT. Translated, it gives CASREQTGQPQHF. The variable domain in full, with the rest retrieved from reference TRBV2 and TRBJ1-5, is EPEVTQTPSHQVTQMGQEVILRCVPISNHLYFYWYRQILGQKVEFLVSFYNNEISEKSEIFDDQFSVERPDGSNFTLKIRSTKLEDSAMYFCASREQTGQPQHFGDGTRLSIL.

The J gene is TRBJ2-7, the V gene TRBV9; TRBD2 is a possible D gene (5 bases). The germline V gene has CDR1 SGDLS and CDR2 YYNGEE. Between the trimmed V and J ends, which lost 2 bases and 3 bases, there was a span of 15 bases. The CDR3 runs 15 residues. CDR3 region: CASSVRPGGSYEQYF. The CDR3 DNA is TGTGCCAGCAGCGTTCGTCCTGGAGGCAGCTACGAGCAGTACTTC. Variable domain in full (rest from reference TRBV9 and TRBJ2-7): DSGVTQTPKHLITATGQRVTLRCSPRSGDLSVYWYQQSLDQGLQFLIQYYNGEERAKGNILERFSAQQFPDLHSELNLSSLELGDSALYFCASSVRPGGSYEQYFGPGTRLTVT.

This rearrangement joins TRBV11-2 to TRBJ2-7; 9 nucleotides line up with TRBD1. The CDR3 consists of 15 residues. With 5 bases clipped from V and 4 bases from J, the junction kept 9 bases outside the gene matches. CDR1 and CDR2 from the germline V gene are SGHAT and FQNNGV. DNA for the CDR3: TGTGCCAGCAGCGTAAGCCGGGACAGGGTTTACGAGCAGTACTTC. Its protein product is CASSVSRDRVYEQYF.